This is a list of T cell receptor beta chains from one sample in a study of T cell responses to AZD1222 COVID-19 vaccine. TCRdb keeps only in-frame clones here, not all; method: immunoSEQ multiplex PCR. The sample lists 15,000 to 20,000 clones; 60% to 85% were seen once. This sample comprised peripheral blood, obtained 28 days after the second AZD1222 dose. These receptors came from an adult who received the AZD1222 COVID-19 vaccine. Both conserved end residues are part of each CDR3. A D gene is named only where the DNA matches it firmly. The size of a clone is reported for some rows only, either as once, few or many, or as a class for expanded clones.

v_gene,d_gene,j_gene,abundance,CDR3nt,CDR3aa
TRBV5-4,NA,TRBJ1-5,NA,TGTGCCAGCAGCTTGGCCTGGCGCGGAGGATGGGGCAATCAGCCCCAGCATTTT,CASSLAWRGGWGNQPQHF
TRBV21-1,NA,TRBJ2-3,NA,TGTGCCAGTGCTGGACAGGTGGGTACAGATACGCAGTATTTT,CASAGQVGTDTQYF
TRBV12-3/TRBV12-4,NA,TRBJ2-7,NA,TGTGCCAGCAGTCCAGGGCAGTACGAGCAGTACTTC,CASSPGQYEQYF
TRBV28,TRBD1,TRBJ1-6,NA,TGTGCCAGCATGGGACAGGGGCTCAATTCACCCCTCCACTTT,CASMGQGLNSPLHF
TRBV19,TRBD2,TRBJ2-7,NA,TGTGCCAGTAGTACGGGGACTAGCCGCTACGAGCAGTACTTC,CASSTGTSRYEQYF
TRBV6-5,NA,TRBJ2-2,NA,TGTGCCACCCTGGGGGGGGCCGGCGGGGAGCTGTTTTTT,CATLGGAGGELFF
TRBV5-1,TRBD2,TRBJ2-3,NA,TGCGCCAGCAGCGGGGGACTAGCGGGCCCTACTCTCACAGATACGCAGTATTTT,CASSGGLAGPTLTDTQYF
TRBV7-2,NA,TRBJ1-2,NA,TGTGCCAGCAGCCCCTATCTGGCAGCTAACTATGGCTACACCTTC,CASSPYLAANYGYTF
TRBV7-9,TRBD2,TRBJ2-1,few,TGTGCCAGCAGCTTACTAGCGGGGGGCGCCGATGAGCAGTTCTTC,CASSLLAGGADEQFF
TRBV9,TRBD1,TRBJ1-2,NA,TGTGCCAGCAGCGTGACAGGGATGGACTATGGCTACACCTTC,CASSVTGMDYGYTF
TRBV7-9,TRBD1,TRBJ1-1,once,TGTGCCAGCAGAGGGAGGCGAACAGGGGACCCAGGCACTGAAGCTTTCTTT,CASRGRRTGDPGTEAFF
TRBV7-2,TRBD2,TRBJ2-7,NA,TGTGCCAGCACCCTCGGGGGGGGCTCCTACGAGCAGTACTTC,CASTLGGGSYEQYF
TRBV7-2,TRBD2,TRBJ2-5,NA,TGTGCCAGCAGCCAGAAGGCTAGCGGGGGTTCCCGGACCCAGTACTTC,CASSQKASGGSRTQYF
TRBV18,NA,TRBJ1-1,NA,TGTGCCAGCTCACAGGGCTACACTGAAGCTTTCTTT,CASSQGYTEAFF
TRBV10-3,NA,TRBJ2-7,NA,TGTGCCATCAGTGAGTCGGGGGGGGCGAACTACGAGCAGTACTTC,CAISESGGANYEQYF
TRBV6-5,TRBD2,TRBJ2-1,NA,TGTGCCAGCAGTTACTCTAGCGGGGGGCACTACAATGAGCAGTTCTTC,CASSYSSGGHYNEQFF
TRBV10-3,TRBD1,TRBJ1-4,NA,TGTGCCATCAGTGAAGGGGAGACAGGGCCCCGGGGCAATGAAAAACTGTTTTTT,CAISEGETGPRGNEKLFF
TRBV10-3,TRBD2,TRBJ2-7,NA,TGTGCCATCACGGAGGGACTAGACCTCCCTGAGCAGTACTTC,CAITEGLDLPEQYF
TRBV29-1,TRBD2,TRBJ2-3,NA,TGCAGCGTTGTCGGGGGGGGCTTCCATACGCAGTATTTT,CSVVGGGFHTQYF
TRBV12-3/TRBV12-4,NA,TRBJ2-7,NA,TGTGCCAGCAGTCGCGGCAGCTACGAGCAGTACTTC,CASSRGSYEQYF
TRBV7-9,TRBD1,TRBJ2-5,NA,TGTGCCAGCAGCTTAGTCCAGGGGGTCATAGAGACCCAGTACTTC,CASSLVQGVIETQYF
TRBV6-5,NA,TRBJ2-5,NA,TGTGCCAGAGCCCTCCCAGGTTGGGGGACCCAGTACTTC,CARALPGWGTQYF
TRBV5-4,NA,TRBJ2-4,NA,TGTGCCAGCAGCTTGGCGGAAAACATTCAGTACTTC,CASSLAENIQYF
TRBV27,NA,TRBJ1-6,NA,TGTGCCAGCAGTTTGACTTCTGGAGCTTCACCCCTCCACTTT,CASSLTSGASPLHF
TRBV7-2,NA,TRBJ2-5,NA,TGTGCCAGCAGCATGCAGGCAGAGGGTGCAGAGACCCAGTACTTC,CASSMQAEGAETQYF
TRBV6-6,NA,TRBJ1-2,NA,TGTGCCAGCAGGCCACCCGACAGCCTTTATGGCTACACCTTC,CASRPPDSLYGYTF
TRBV19,NA,TRBJ1-5,NA,TGTGCCAGTAGGGACGGGAATCAGCCCCAGCATTTT,CASRDGNQPQHF
TRBV24-1,TRBD2,TRBJ2-1,NA,TGTGCCACCAGTGATTCCCGACTAGCGGGGGGATACAATGAGCAGTTCTTC,CATSDSRLAGGYNEQFF
TRBV18,TRBD1,TRBJ1-1,NA,TGTGCCAGCTCACCACCGGGACAGGTGGCTGAAGCTTTCTTT,CASSPPGQVAEAFF
TRBV21-1,NA,TRBJ1-2,few,TGTGCCAGCAGCAAGGGGGGAGACAGTGGCTACACCTTC,CASSKGGDSGYTF
TRBV7-8,NA,TRBJ1-5,NA,TGTGCCAGCAGCCCCGCCGGGGGGTTGAGCAATCAGCCCCAGCATTTT,CASSPAGGLSNQPQHF
TRBV10-3,TRBD1,TRBJ1-1,NA,TGTGCCATCAGGGGGACCGGGACAGGGGGTTCCGAAGCTTTCTTT,CAIRGTGTGGSEAFF
TRBV11-2,NA,TRBJ1-2,NA,TGTGCCAGCAGCTTAGAGGGCAGCTATGGCTACACCTTC,CASSLEGSYGYTF
TRBV11-2,TRBD2,TRBJ2-1,few,TGTGCCAGCAGCTCTTGGACTAGCGGGGGGGCTTGGTTCTTC,CASSSWTSGGAWFF
TRBV6-2/TRBV6-3,NA,TRBJ1-5,NA,TGTGCCAGCAGTTACGGGACTGTGGGCAATCAGCCCCAGCATTTT,CASSYGTVGNQPQHF
TRBV5-8,NA,TRBJ1-5,NA,TGTGCCAGCAGGAACAACCCCTCACAGCCCCAGCATTTT,CASRNNPSQPQHF
TRBV5-6,NA,TRBJ2-1,once,TGTGCCAGCAGCTTGGTGCTCTCCTACAATGAGCAGTTCTTC,CASSLVLSYNEQFF
TRBV6-6,NA,TRBJ1-1,few,TGTGCCAGCAGTAAACGGGAGGGCGACACTGAAGCTTTCTTT,CASSKREGDTEAFF
TRBV7-8,NA,TRBJ1-2,NA,TGTGCCAGCAGCTCCCGGGAGGGTTGGGAAGGAGGCTACACCTTC,CASSSREGWEGGYTF
TRBV14,TRBD1,TRBJ1-2,NA,TGTGCCAGCCGTCGGACAGGGCGTATCTATGGCTACACCTTC,CASRRTGRIYGYTF
TRBV4-3,TRBD2,TRBJ2-2,NA,TGCGCCAGCAGCCAAGGGTGGCGGGGGGGCCAAACCGGGGAGCTGTTTTTT,CASSQGWRGGQTGELFF
TRBV4-2,TRBD1,TRBJ1-1,once,TGTGCCAGCAGCCCTGGCGGGACAGAGGCTTTCTTT,CASSPGGTEAFF
TRBV13,TRBD1,TRBJ1-4,NA,TGTGCCAGTAGGACAGGGAGTGAAAAACTGTTTTTT,CASRTGSEKLFF
TRBV19,TRBD1,TRBJ1-2,NA,TGTGCCAGTAGTCTCTCCGGGACAGACTATGGCTACACCTTC,CASSLSGTDYGYTF
TRBV9,NA,TRBJ1-1,few,TGTGCCAGCAGCGTAGGGAGGGTGAACACTGAAGCTTTCTTT,CASSVGRVNTEAFF
TRBV4-3,NA,TRBJ2-7,NA,TGCGCCAGCAGCCAAGCGAGGGGTCTTTCCTACGAGCAGTACTTC,CASSQARGLSYEQYF
TRBV11-1,TRBD1,TRBJ1-4,NA,TGTGCCAGCAGCTTCCGGACAGGCGCGGATGAAAAACTGTTTTTT,CASSFRTGADEKLFF
TRBV7-2,TRBD1,TRBJ1-6,NA,TGTGCCAGCAGCTTGGGACAGGGGGGTCCGGATAATTCACCCCTCCACTTT,CASSLGQGGPDNSPLHF
TRBV28,TRBD2,TRBJ2-5,NA,TGTGCCAGCAGTTTCCTAGCGGGGGGACAAGAGACCCAGTACTTC,CASSFLAGGQETQYF
TRBV18,NA,TRBJ2-6,NA,TGTGCCAGCTCACACGGTGGGTCTGGGGCCAACGTCCTGACTTTC,CASSHGGSGANVLTF
TRBV12-1,NA,TRBJ2-2,NA,TGTGCCAGCAGCGCAGCAGGTAGCGGGGGGCCCACCGGGGAGCTGTTTTTT,CASSAAGSGGPTGELFF
TRBV15,TRBD1,TRBJ1-5,NA,TGTGCCACCAGCAGCGGGACAGCTGACGGACAGCCCCAGCATTTT,CATSSGTADGQPQHF
TRBV2,TRBD1,TRBJ2-3,NA,TGTGCCAGCAGTGAAGAGGGACAGGACCTCACAGATACGCAGTATTTT,CASSEEGQDLTDTQYF